This T cell receptor (beta chain) stems from a study of cytomegalovirus exposure and HLA in healthy donors. Study background: T cells numbering around 190 million yielded some 110 million unique TCR beta sequences in an earlier analysis.

The CDR3 is 18 residues long. Trimming removed 3 bases from V and 4 bases from J, with 24 bases in between. Per germline, CDR1 LNHDA and CDR2 SQIVND (reference sequence). The PCR made use of 60 Vbeta and 13 Jbeta primers. In the authors' workflow: In a later analysis, of tens of millions of unique beta chains, some 10 million appeared in at least two donors. Measured with immunoSEQ multiplex PCR; TCRdb has only the in-frame clones, and not every one. That table furnishes V, J and clone size, whereas the DNA furnished D and trimming. This table has 150,000 to 160,000 clones, approximately 74% appearing once. This clone was observed a handful of times. What it recognizes is unknown. The study's findings and limits: Reportedly, HLA-A and HLA-B alleles of most subjects were accurately predicted from TCR beta. V- and J-gene trimming of TCR beta was linked (in a later analysis) to a missense DCLRE1C variant.

The receptor comes from a man aged 30 to 39 in good health and CMV-seronegative. What was sequenced was PBMCs. The chain carries TRBV19 and TRBJ1-1; a possible D gene is TRBD1 (6 bases). CDR3 DNA sequence: TGTGCCAGTAGTATCATCGCTCCAGGGGACGGTGGTAGCACTGAAGCTTTCTTT. It specifies CASSIIAPGDGGSTEAFF.